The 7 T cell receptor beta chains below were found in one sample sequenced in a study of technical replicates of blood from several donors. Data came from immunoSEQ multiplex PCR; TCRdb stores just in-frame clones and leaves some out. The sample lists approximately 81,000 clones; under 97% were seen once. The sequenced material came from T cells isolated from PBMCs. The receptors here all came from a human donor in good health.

In DNA, the CDR3 is TGTGCCAGCAGCTTAGATCCTCAGAACACCATATATTTT. It encodes CASSLDPQNTIYF. V is TRBV11-2 and J is TRBJ1-3; D is unclear. The CDR3 spans 13 residues. Trimming cost V 0 bases and J 7 bases, with 7 bases left between them. CDR1 and CDR2 (germline): SGHAT, FQNNGV.

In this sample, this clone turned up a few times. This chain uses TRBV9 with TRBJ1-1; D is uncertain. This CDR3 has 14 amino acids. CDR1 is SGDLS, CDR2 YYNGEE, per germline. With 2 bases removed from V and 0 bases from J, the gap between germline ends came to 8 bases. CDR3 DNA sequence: TGTGCCAGCAGCGTCGCCGGTGTGAACACTGAAGCTTTCTTT. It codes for CASSVAGVNTEAFF. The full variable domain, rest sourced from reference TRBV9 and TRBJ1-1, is DSGVTQTPKHLITATGQRVTLRCSPRSGDLSVYWYQQSLDQGLQFLIQYYNGEERAKGNILERFSAQQFPDLHSELNLSSLELGDSALYFCASSVAGVNTEAFFGQGTRLTVV.

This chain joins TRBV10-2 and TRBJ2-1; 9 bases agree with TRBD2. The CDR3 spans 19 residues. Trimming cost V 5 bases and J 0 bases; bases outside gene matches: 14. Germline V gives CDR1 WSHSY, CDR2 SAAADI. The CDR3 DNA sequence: TGCGCCAGCAGTCTACGAAGGGTAGCGGGAGTTACCTCCTACAATGAGCAGTTCTTC. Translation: CASSLRRVAGVTSYNEQFF.

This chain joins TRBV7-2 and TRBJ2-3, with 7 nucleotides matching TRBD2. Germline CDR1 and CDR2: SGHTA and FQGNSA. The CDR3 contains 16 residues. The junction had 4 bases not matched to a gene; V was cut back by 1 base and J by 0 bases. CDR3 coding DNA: TGTGCCAGCAGCTTAGGTCTAGCGGTTAGCACAGATACGCAGTATTTT. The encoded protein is CASSLGLAVSTDTQYF.

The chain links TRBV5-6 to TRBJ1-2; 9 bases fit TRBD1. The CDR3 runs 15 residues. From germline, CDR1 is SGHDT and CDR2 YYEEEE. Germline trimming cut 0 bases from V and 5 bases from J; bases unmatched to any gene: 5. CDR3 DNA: TGTGCCAGCAGCTTGGAAAGGACAGGGGTGTATGGCTACACCTTC. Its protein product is CASSLERTGVYGYTF.

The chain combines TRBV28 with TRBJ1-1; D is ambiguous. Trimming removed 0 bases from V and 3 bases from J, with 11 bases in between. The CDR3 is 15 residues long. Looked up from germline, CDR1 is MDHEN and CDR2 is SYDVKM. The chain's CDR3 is CASSLWRSGDTEAFF. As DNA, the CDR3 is TGTGCCAGCAGTTTATGGCGGTCCGGGGACACTGAAGCTTTCTTT.

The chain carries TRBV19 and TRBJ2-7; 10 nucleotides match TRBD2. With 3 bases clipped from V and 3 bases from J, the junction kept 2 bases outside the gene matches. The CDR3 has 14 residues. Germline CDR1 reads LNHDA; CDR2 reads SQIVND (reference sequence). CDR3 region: CASSIQREGYEQYF. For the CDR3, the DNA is TGTGCCAGTAGTATCCAGCGGGAGGGCTACGAGCAGTACTTC.